The 17 T cell receptor beta chains in this list originate from one sample, sequenced in a study of T cells in Graves' hyperthyroidism and ophthalmopathy. What was amplified from RNA transcripts were TCR beta CDR3 regions. HTBI primers were the set used in a first-round RT-PCR of the TCR CDR3. One entry per CDR3 protein, called by TCRdb with MiXCR from the multiplex PCR reads. The data show 660,000 or so distinct CDR3 sequences, with 40% to 55% seen just once and about 7% held by the top ten. Specimen: peripheral blood or thyroid tissue (not recorded which). Receptors were obtained from an adult man with Graves' disease, either hyperthyroidism or ophthalmopathy (not recorded which).

This clonotype has only a few counts. The V call is TRBV11-2, the J call TRBJ1-5; TRBD1 aligns across 8 bases. The CDR3 contains 14 residues. Per germline, CDR1 SGHAT and CDR2 FQNNGV. V was pared by 3 bases and J by 6 bases, with 4 bases of the junction left unmatched. The CDR3 reads CASSLDRAGQPQHF. The CDR3, as DNA: TGTGCCAGCAGCTTGGACAGGGCGGGTCAGCCCCAGCATTTT.

Details on this clonotype: Germline and junction disagree at one end, which may indicate a read error. V usage is TRBV7-8 and J usage is TRBJ2-7; D perhaps matches TRBD1 (5 bases). Looked up from germline, CDR1 is SGHVS and CDR2 is FQNEAQ. The CDR3 covers 12 residues. This chain's CDR3 is CASSLGVPEQYF. The CDR3 DNA reads TGTGCCAGCAGTTTAGGGGTGCCCGAGCAGTACTTC.

This clonotype is a singleton in its sample. This chain joins TRBV7-2 and TRBJ1-1, with a weak D call TRBD1 (5 bases). The CDR3 length is 17 residues. Per germline, CDR1 SGHTA and CDR2 FQGNSA. The V and J ends lost 2 bases and 3 bases respectively, with 19 bases between them. The CDR3 sequence is CASSLRAGAGADTEAFF. The CDR3 DNA sequence: TGTGCCAGCAGCTTAAGGGCCGGGGCGGGAGCGGACACTGAAGCTTTCTTT.

V usage is TRBV19 and J usage is TRBJ1-1; the D is unclear. V was trimmed by 3 bases and J by 10 bases, leaving 15 bases between them. The CDR3 has 13 amino acids. CDR1 LNHDA and CDR2 SQIVND come from the germline V gene (reference sequence). CDR3: CASSILFQAGAFF. DNA for the CDR3: TGTGCCAGTAGTATTTTGTTCCAGGCCGGAGCTTTCTTT.

This clonotype was observed at least ten times. The chain employs TRBV7-8 and TRBJ2-5; 7 bases map to TRBD2. This CDR3 region has 13 residues. V dropped 5 bases and J dropped 6; count of bases not matched to a gene: 6. The germline V gene encodes CDR1 SGHVS and CDR2 FQNEAQ. The CDR3 is CASSPGGGQTQYF. The CDR3 DNA sequence: TGTGCCAGCAGCCCTGGGGGGGGTCAGACCCAGTACTTC.

The chain's CDR3 is CASTPAGLGETQYF. The CDR3 region has the DNA TGTGCCAGCACCCCAGCGGGATTAGGGGAGACCCAGTACTTC. The chain employs TRBV11-2 and TRBJ2-5; 7 bases align to TRBD2. V shed 7 bases and J 5 bases; nucleotides not matched to a gene: 10. Germline V gives CDR1 SGHAT, CDR2 FQNNGV. The CDR3 length is 14 residues.

The chain joins TRBV14 to TRBJ1-4, with D perhaps TRBD1 (5 bases). Per germline, CDR1 SGHDN and CDR2 FVKESK. This CDR3 region has 15 residues. Trimming removed 1 base at V and 6 bases at J, with 12 bases between. The CDR3, as DNA: TGTGCCAGCAGCCAAGCAGGGAAGGGATATGAAAAACTGTTTTTT. Translating gives CASSQAGKGYEKLFF. Full variable domain (missing parts from reference TRBV14 and TRBJ1-4): EAGVTQFPSHSVIEKGQTVTLRCDPISGHDNLYWYRRVMGKEIKFLLHFVKESKQDESGMPNNRFLAERTGGTYSTLKVQPAELEDSGVYFCASSQAGKGYEKLFFGSGTQLSVL.

This chain connects TRBV7-2 to TRBJ1-6; D perhaps matches TRBD1 (5 bases). Germline assignment: CDR1 SGHTA and CDR2 FQGNSA. V gave up 6 bases and J gave up 7 bases, with 16 bases separating them. The CDR3 contains 15 residues. In DNA form, the CDR3 reads TGTGCCAGCAGTCGCGGACTGAGGGGAAATTCACCCCTCCACTTT. Translated, it gives CASSRGLRGNSPLHF.

The genes are TRBV7-9 and TRBJ2-5, with TRBD2 identical over 8 bases. Germline V gene sequence: CDR1 SEHNR, CDR2 FQNEAQ (reference sequence). The CDR3 length is 15 residues. V lost 5 bases to trimming and J lost 5 bases; unmatched junction nucleotides: 10. This CDR3 reads CASSVDGRDGETQYF. CDR3 nucleotides: TGTGCCAGCAGCGTAGACGGGAGGGATGGGGAGACCCAGTACTTC.

V and J are TRBV7-8 and TRBJ2-7; TRBD2 matches 13 bases. V was pared by 1 base and J by 3 bases, with 9 bases of the junction left unmatched. Per the germline V gene, CDR1 is SGHVS and CDR2 is FQNEAQ. The CDR3 is 18 amino acids. CDR3 in amino acids: CASSLERLAGGPNYEQYF. The CDR3 bases are TGTGCCAGCAGCTTAGAGAGACTAGCGGGAGGTCCGAACTACGAGCAGTACTTC. The whole variable domain, filled in from reference TRBV7-8 and TRBJ2-7, reads GAGVSQSPRYKVAKRGQDVALRCDPISGHVSLFWYQQALGQGPEFLTYFQNEAQLDKSGLPSDRFFAERPEGSVSTLKIQRTQQEDSAVYLCASSLERLAGGPNYEQYFGPGTRLTVT.

The V gene is TRBV19, the J gene TRBJ1-2; 7 bases agree with TRBD1. The germline CDR1 and CDR2 sequences are LNHDA and SQIVND (reference sequence). With V trimmed by 10 bases and J by 4 bases, 9 bases remained unmatched. There are 13 residues in the CDR3. DNA for the CDR3: TGTGCCACATTGGACAGGCCAACCTATGGCTACACCTTC. Protein product: CATLDRPTYGYTF.

The genes are TRBV7-9 and TRBJ2-5; the match to TRBD2 covers 9 bases. Unmatched junction bases numbered 4, after V lost 1 base and J lost 7 bases. The CDR3 is made up of 14 amino acids. Germline CDR1 SEHNR, CDR2 FQNEAQ (reference sequence). The CDR3 loop is CASSLGLTSGTQYF. CDR3 bases: TGTGCCAGCAGCTTAGGACTGACTAGCGGGACCCAGTACTTC.

The count of this clonotype is one. This chain links TRBV9 with TRBJ2-2; 7 positions match TRBD1. The V and J ends lost 4 bases and 3 bases, in that order; junction bases with no gene match: 12. Germline-derived CDR1 and CDR2 are SGDLS and YYNGEE. CDR3 length: 17 residues. CDR3 nucleotides: TGTGCCAGCAGCTACCGGACAGGATATGGCTACACCGGGGAGCTGTTTTTT. Its protein is CASSYRTGYGYTGELFF.

This chain connects TRBV29-1 to TRBJ1-2; 10 bases map to TRBD1. Germline V gene sequence: CDR1 SQVTM, CDR2 ANQGSEA. This CDR3 is 9 amino acids long. Trimming took 7 bases from V and 12 from J; bases not matched to a gene: 2. DNA for the CDR3: TGCAGCGGACAGGGGGCAGACACCTTC. Translated, it gives CSGQGADTF. Filled out from reference TRBV29-1 and TRBJ1-2, the complete variable domain reads SAVISQKPSRDICQRGTSLTIQCQVDSQVTMMFWYRQQPGQSLTLIATANQGSEATYESGFVIDKFPISRPNLTFSTLTVSNMSPEDSSIYLCSGQGADTFGSGTRLTVV.

This clonotype was picked up many times. The V gene is TRBV24-1, the J gene TRBJ2-5; D not resolved. The CDR3 loop spans 15 amino acids. V was shortened by 7 bases and J by 1 base, with 15 bases between the two germline ends. The germline CDR1 and CDR2 sequences are KGHDR and SFDVKD. CDR3 in amino acids: CATSRPTETQETQYF. In DNA form, the CDR3 reads TGTGCCACCAGCAGACCTACAGAAACCCAAGAGACCCAGTACTTC.

Comment on this clonotype: A much bigger clone sits one base away, suggesting this may be a read error. The chain has TRBV7-6 and TRBJ1-2; no clear D gene. Germline V gene data show CDR1 as SGHVS and CDR2 as FNYEAQ. This CDR3 is built from 13 residues. The CDR3 loop is CASSSILVYGNTF. CDR3 DNA: TGTGCCAGCAGCTCAATCCTTGTCTATGGCAACACCTTC.

The chain carries TRBV24-1 and TRBJ1-4, with a tentative D call TRBD1 (5 bases). The germline gives CDR1 KGHDR, CDR2 SFDVKD. The CDR3 extends over 14 amino acids. Trimming cost V 11 bases and J 0 bases, with 12 bases left between them. This chain's CDR3 is CASRQTSTNEKLFF. As DNA, the CDR3 is TGTGCCAGCAGACAGACCTCAACTAATGAAAAACTGTTTTTT.